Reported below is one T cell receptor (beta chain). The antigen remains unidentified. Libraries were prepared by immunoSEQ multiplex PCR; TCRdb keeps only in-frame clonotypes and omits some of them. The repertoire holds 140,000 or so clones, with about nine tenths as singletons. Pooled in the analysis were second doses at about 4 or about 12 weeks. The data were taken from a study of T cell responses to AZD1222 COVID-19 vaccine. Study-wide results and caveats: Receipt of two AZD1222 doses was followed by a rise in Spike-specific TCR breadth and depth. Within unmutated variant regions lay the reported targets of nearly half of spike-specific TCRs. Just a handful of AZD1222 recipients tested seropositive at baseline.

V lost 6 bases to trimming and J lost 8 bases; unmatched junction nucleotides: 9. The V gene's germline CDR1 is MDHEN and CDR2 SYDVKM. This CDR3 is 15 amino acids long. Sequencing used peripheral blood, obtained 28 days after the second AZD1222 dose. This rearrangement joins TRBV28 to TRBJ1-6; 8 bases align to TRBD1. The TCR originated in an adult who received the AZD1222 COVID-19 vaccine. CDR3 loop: CASRPMDRDYSPLHF. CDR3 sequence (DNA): TGTGCCAGCAGACCCATGGACAGGGATTATTCACCCCTCCACTTT.